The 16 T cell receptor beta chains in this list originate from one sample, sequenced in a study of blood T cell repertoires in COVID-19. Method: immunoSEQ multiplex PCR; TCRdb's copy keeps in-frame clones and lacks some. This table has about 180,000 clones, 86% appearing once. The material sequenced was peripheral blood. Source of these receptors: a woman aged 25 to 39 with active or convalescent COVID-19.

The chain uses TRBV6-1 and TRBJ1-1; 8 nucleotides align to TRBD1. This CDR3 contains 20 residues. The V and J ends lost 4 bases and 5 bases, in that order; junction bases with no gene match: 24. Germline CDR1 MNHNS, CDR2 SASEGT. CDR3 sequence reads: CASSGQTLFISGGVGTEAFF. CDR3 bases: TGTGCCAGCAGTGGACAAACTTTATTTATTTCAGGGGGCGTAGGGACTGAAGCTTTCTTT.

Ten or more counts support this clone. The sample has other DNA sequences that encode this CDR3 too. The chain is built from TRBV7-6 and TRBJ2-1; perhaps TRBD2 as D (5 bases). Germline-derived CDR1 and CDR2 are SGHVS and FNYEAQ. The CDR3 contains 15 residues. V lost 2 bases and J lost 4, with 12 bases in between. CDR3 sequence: CASSLRLATYNEQFF. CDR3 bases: TGTGCCAGCAGCTTAAGGCTAGCTACTTACAATGAGCAGTTCTTC.

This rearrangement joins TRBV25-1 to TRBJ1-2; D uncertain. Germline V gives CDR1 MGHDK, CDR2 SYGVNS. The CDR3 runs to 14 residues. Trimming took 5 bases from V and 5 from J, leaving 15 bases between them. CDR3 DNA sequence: TGTGCCAGCAGTACCACCCGGGAGATTTATGGCTACACCTTC. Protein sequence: CASSTTREIYGYTF.

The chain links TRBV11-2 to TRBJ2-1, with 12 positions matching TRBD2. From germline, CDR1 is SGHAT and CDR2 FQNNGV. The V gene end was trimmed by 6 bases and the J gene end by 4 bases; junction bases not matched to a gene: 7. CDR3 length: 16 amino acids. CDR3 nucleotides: TGTGCCAGCAGTCGGCTAGCGGGAGGGCTATACAATGAGCAGTTCTTC. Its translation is CASSRLAGGLYNEQFF. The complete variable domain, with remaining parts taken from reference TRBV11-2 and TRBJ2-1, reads EAGVAQSPRYKIIEKRQSVAFWCNPISGHATLYWYQQILGQGPKLLIQFQNNGVVDDSQLPKDRFSAERLKGVDSTLKIQPAKLEDSAVYLCASSRLAGGLYNEQFFGPGTRLTVL.

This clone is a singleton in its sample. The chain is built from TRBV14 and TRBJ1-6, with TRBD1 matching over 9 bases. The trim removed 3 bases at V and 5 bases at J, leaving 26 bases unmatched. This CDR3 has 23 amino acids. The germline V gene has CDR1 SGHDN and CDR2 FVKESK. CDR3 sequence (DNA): TGTGCCAGCAGCCACCGAGGCCCTTGCTCCGGGACAGGGATGCGGGAAGATAATTCACCCCTCCACTTT. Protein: CASSHRGPCSGTGMREDNSPLHF.

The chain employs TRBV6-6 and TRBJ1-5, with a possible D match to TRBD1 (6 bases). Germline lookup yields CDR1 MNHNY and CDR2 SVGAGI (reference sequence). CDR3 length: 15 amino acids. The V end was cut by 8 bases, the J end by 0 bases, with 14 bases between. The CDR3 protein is CASQPDSLSNQPQHF. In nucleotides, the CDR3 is TGTGCCAGCCAGCCGGACAGTCTTAGCAATCAGCCCCAGCATTTT.

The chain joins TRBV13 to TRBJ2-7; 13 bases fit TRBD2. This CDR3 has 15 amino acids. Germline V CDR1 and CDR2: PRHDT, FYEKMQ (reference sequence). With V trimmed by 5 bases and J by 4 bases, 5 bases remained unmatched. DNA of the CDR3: TGTGCCAGCAGCGCCGGGACTAGCGGGACGTACGAGCAGTACTTC. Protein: CASSAGTSGTYEQYF.

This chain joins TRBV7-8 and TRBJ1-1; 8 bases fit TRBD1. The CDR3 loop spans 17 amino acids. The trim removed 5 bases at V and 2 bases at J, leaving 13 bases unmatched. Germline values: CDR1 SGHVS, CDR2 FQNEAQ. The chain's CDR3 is CASSPKLQGAINTEAFF. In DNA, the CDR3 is TGTGCCAGCAGCCCTAAACTCCAGGGGGCAATAAACACTGAAGCTTTCTTT.

Here the CDR3 reads CASSQDYRSTEAFF. DNA for the CDR3: TGTGCCAGCAGCCAAGATTACAGGTCCACTGAAGCTTTCTTT. The V gene is TRBV3-1 (or the pseudogene TRBV3-2), the J gene TRBJ1-1, with TRBD1 as a possible D gene (5 bases). Germline V gene lookup returns CDR1 LGHDT and CDR2 YNNKEL (reference sequence). V lost 0 bases to trimming and J lost 4 bases, with 9 bases between them. The CDR3 is 14 residues long.

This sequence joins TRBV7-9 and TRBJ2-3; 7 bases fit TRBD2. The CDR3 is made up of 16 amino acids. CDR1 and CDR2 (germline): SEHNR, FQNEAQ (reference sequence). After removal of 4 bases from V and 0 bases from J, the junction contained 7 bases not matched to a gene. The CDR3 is CASSSWTSSSTDTQYF. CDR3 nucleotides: TGTGCCAGCAGCTCTTGGACTAGTTCTAGCACAGATACGCAGTATTTT.

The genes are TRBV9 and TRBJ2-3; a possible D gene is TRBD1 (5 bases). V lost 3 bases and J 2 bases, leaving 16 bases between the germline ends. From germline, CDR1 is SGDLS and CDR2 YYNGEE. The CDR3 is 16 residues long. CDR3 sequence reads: CASSAQDKGNTDTQYF. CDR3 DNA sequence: TGTGCCAGCAGCGCCCAGGATAAGGGGAACACAGATACGCAGTATTTT.

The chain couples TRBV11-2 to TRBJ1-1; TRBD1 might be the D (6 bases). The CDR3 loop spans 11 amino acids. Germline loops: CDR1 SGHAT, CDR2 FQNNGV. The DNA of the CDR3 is TGTGCTACCTGGGGGCCTAAGGAAGCTTTCTTT. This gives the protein CATWGPKEAFF. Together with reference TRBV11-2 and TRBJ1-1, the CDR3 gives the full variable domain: EAGVAQSPRYKIIEKRQSVAFWCNPISGHATLYWYQQILGQGPKLLIQFQNNGVVDDSQLPKDRFSAERLKGVDSTLKIQPAKLEDSAVYLCATWGPKEAFFGQGTRLTVV.

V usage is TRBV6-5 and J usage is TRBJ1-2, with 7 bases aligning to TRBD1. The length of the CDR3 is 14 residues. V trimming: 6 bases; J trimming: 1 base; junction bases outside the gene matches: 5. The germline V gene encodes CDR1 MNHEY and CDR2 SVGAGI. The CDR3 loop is CASREGALNYGYTF. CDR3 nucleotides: TGTGCCAGCAGAGAGGGGGCGCTTAACTATGGCTACACCTTC.

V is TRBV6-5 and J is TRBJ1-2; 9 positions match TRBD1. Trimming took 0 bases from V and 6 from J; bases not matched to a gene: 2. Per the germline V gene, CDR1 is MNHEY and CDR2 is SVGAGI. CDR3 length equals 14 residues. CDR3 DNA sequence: TGTGCCAGCAGTTACTCCACAGGGGGCAATGGCTACACCTTC. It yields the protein CASSYSTGGNGYTF.

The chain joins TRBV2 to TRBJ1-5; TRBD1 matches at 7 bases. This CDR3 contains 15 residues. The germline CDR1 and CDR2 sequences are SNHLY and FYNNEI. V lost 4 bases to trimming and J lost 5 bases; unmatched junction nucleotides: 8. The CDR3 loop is CASSVSGQNYQPQHF. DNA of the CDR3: TGTGCCAGCAGTGTCTCGGGACAGAATTATCAGCCCCAGCATTTT.

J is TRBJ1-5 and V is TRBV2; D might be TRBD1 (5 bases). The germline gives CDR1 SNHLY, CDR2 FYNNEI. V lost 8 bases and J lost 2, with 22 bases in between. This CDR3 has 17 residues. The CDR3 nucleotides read TGTGCCAGCCGACCAAGTCGACAGCCCAGGGGCAATCAGCCCCAGCATTTT. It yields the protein CASRPSRQPRGNQPQHF.